These 18 T cell receptor beta chains were all obtained from the same sample, sequenced in a study of blood T cell repertoires in COVID-19. Sequencing used immunoSEQ multiplex PCR; TCRdb keeps in-frame clones, though not all of them. This table holds about 150,000 clones, approximately 78% found once. Sequenced: peripheral blood. All receptors come from an elderly man with acute or convalescent COVID-19.

The rearrangement links TRBV7-2 to TRBJ1-4, with D possibly matching TRBD1 (6 bases). Germline V gene data show CDR1 as SGHTA and CDR2 as FQGNSA. The V gene lost 5 bases and the J gene lost 15 bases, with 28 bases spanning the gap. This CDR3 is built from 16 residues. The CDR3 reads CASSPGAQGRLGRVFF. The DNA of the CDR3 is TGTGCCAGCAGCCCCGGTGCACAGGGAAGATTAGGAAGGGTGTTTTTT.

The chain couples TRBV19 to TRBJ2-1; 10 bases match TRBD2. Germline V CDR1 and CDR2: LNHDA, SQIVND (reference sequence). With 6 bases clipped from V and 9 bases from J, the junction kept 23 bases outside the gene matches. The CDR3 extends over 19 amino acids. CDR3 residues: CASRGLAGASGKQHGEQFF. The CDR3 DNA is TGTGCCAGTAGAGGGCTAGCGGGGGCGTCGGGCAAACAGCACGGTGAGCAGTTCTTC.

This clone was seen a few times. The chain has TRBV3-1 (or the pseudogene TRBV3-2) and TRBJ1-4; 8 nucleotides line up with TRBD1. Per germline, CDR1 LGHDT and CDR2 YNNKEL (reference sequence). With 1 base clipped from V and 8 bases from J, the junction kept 6 bases outside the gene matches. The CDR3 length is 15 residues. The CDR3 here is CASSQATGVSEKLFF. The CDR3 DNA follows: TGTGCCAGCAGCCAAGCGACAGGGGTTAGCGAAAAACTGTTTTTT.

The chain has TRBV11-2 and TRBJ2-1; D unresolved. V shed 1 base and J shed 8 bases, with 6 bases lying between them. In germline, CDR1 is SGHAT, CDR2 FQNNGV. CDR3 length equals 12 residues. The CDR3 coding sequence is TGTGCCAGCAGCTTAGGCGTGGATGAGCAGTTCTTC. Its protein product is CASSLGVDEQFF.

The chain is built from TRBV5-1 and TRBJ2-7; TRBD2 matches at 10 bases. V dropped 4 bases and J dropped 5; count of bases not matched to a gene: 6. CDR3 size: 14 residues. Germline assignment: CDR1 SGHRS and CDR2 YFSETQ. The CDR3 here is CASSLSGGPHEQYF. In DNA, the CDR3 is TGCGCCAGCAGCCTTAGCGGGGGGCCCCACGAGCAGTACTTC.

The rearrangement joins TRBV19 to TRBJ1-4; TRBD1 matches at 7 bases. The CDR3 loop spans 13 amino acids. CDR1 LNHDA and CDR2 SQIVND come from the germline V gene (reference sequence). The trim removed 8 bases at V and 4 bases at J, leaving 4 bases unmatched. The CDR3 here is CASRTGVNEKLFF. The CDR3, as DNA: TGTGCCAGTCGTACAGGGGTTAATGAAAAACTGTTTTTT.

The J gene is TRBJ2-3, the V gene TRBV7-9, with no clear D. This CDR3 spans 15 amino acids. V lost 5 bases and J 1 base, leaving 13 bases between the germline ends. Germline CDR1 reads SEHNR; CDR2 reads FQNEAQ (reference sequence). The chain's CDR3 is CASSENFLGTDTQYF. CDR3 sequence (DNA): TGTGCCAGCAGCGAAAACTTTTTGGGCACAGATACGCAGTATTTT.

V usage is TRBV19 and J usage is TRBJ1-5; no definite D call. The CDR3 runs 13 residues. Germline assignment: CDR1 LNHDA and CDR2 SQIVND (reference sequence). V was cut by 0 bases and J by 4 bases, with 4 bases left in between. CDR3 residues: CASSIDLNQPQHF. The CDR3 region has the DNA TGTGCCAGTAGTATAGACTTAAATCAGCCCCAGCATTTT.

The J gene is TRBJ1-6, the V gene TRBV6-5; weak D call: TRBD1 (5 bases). V lost 8 bases to trimming and J lost 2 bases, with 13 bases between them. Germline loops: CDR1 MNHEY, CDR2 SVGAGI. CDR3 length: 15 amino acids. CDR3 nucleotides: TGTGCCAGCGCGCGGGGGGGAGCCTATAATTCACCCCTCCACTTT. Translating it yields CASARGGAYNSPLHF.

J is TRBJ2-7 and V is TRBV14, with D maybe TRBD1 (6 bases). The CDR3 is made up of 13 amino acids. Germline loops: CDR1 SGHDN, CDR2 FVKESK. The germline V and J ends were trimmed by 4 bases and 3 bases, with 10 bases remaining between them. The CDR3 DNA reads TGTGCCAGCAGCCCAACAGGGATCTACGAGCAGTACGTC. Translating gives CASSPTGIYEQYV.

The V and J genes are TRBV10-2 and TRBJ2-1, with TRBD2 identical over 9 bases. Germline CDR1 reads WSHSY; CDR2 reads SAAADI. Trimming took 2 bases from V and 5 from J; bases not matched to a gene: 7. This CDR3 contains 16 residues. CDR3 sequence: CASSEPGLARNNEQFF. The CDR3 bases are TGCGCCAGCAGTGAGCCCGGACTAGCGCGAAACAATGAGCAGTTCTTC.

This clone has a single count. This sequence joins TRBV4-2 and TRBJ2-3, with a possible D match to TRBD2 (5 bases). Germline CDR1 is LGHNA and CDR2 is YNFKEQ. The CDR3 is made up of 17 amino acids. V was clipped by 0 bases and J by 3 bases, with 16 bases between them. The CDR3: CASSQEVRRSGTDTQYF. The CDR3 DNA reads as TGTGCCAGCAGCCAAGAAGTCCGCAGGTCGGGGACAGATACGCAGTATTTT.

The genes are TRBV10-3 and TRBJ2-3; D is unresolved. The CDR3 is made up of 12 amino acids. Germline V lookup: CDR1 ENHRY, CDR2 SYGVKD. The V end lost 7 bases, the J end lost 10 bases, and 15 bases lay between the germline ends. CDR3 nucleotides: TGTGCCATCACAGACTCGGTTCTGGCGCAGTATTTT. It codes for CAITDSVLAQYF.

The J gene is TRBJ2-7, the V gene TRBV11-2; TRBD1 matches at 11 bases. The V and J ends lost 5 bases and 4 bases, in that order; junction bases with no gene match: 7. This CDR3 has 15 amino acids. Germline values: CDR1 SGHAT, CDR2 FQNNGV. The CDR3 sequence is CASSPVGTGGYEQYF. The CDR3 DNA is TGTGCCAGCAGCCCAGTCGGGACAGGGGGTTACGAGCAGTACTTC.

The chain combines TRBV7-3 with TRBJ2-3, with D perhaps TRBD2 (6 bases). CDR3 length: 16 amino acids. V lost 1 base, J lost 2 bases, and 13 bases lay in between. Germline V gives CDR1 SGHTA, CDR2 FQGTGA. The CDR3 DNA follows: TGTGCCAGCAGCTTAAAGGGCGGAGGGCCCACAGATACGCAGTATTTT. It translates to CASSLKGGGPTDTQYF.

The chain combines TRBV2 with TRBJ1-1; perhaps TRBD1 as D (6 bases). V shed 8 bases and J shed 3 bases, with 19 bases lying between them. The V gene's germline CDR1 is SNHLY and CDR2 FYNNEI. This CDR3 contains 15 residues. Here the CDR3 reads CASEPQGVGYTEAFF. CDR3 sequence (DNA): TGTGCCAGCGAACCACAGGGTGTGGGGTACACTGAAGCTTTCTTT. Complete variable domain (other parts from reference TRBV2 and TRBJ1-1): EPEVTQTPSHQVTQMGQEVILRCVPISNHLYFYWYRQILGQKVEFLVSFYNNEISEKSEIFDDQFSVERPDGSNFTLKIRSTKLEDSAMYFCASEPQGVGYTEAFFGQGTRLTVV.

This CDR3 is CASSRGTPSNQPQHF. The CDR3 bases are TGTGCCAGCTCACGGGGGACACCGAGCAATCAGCCCCAGCATTTT. The genes are TRBV18 and TRBJ1-5; D might be TRBD1 (6 bases). The CDR3 has 15 residues. Trimming took 4 bases from V and 1 from J, leaving 11 bases between them. CDR1 is KGHSH, CDR2 LQKENI, per germline.

The rearrangement links TRBV6-5 to TRBJ2-4, with TRBD1 identical over 7 bases. Germline V CDR1 and CDR2: MNHEY, SVGAGI. This CDR3 has 14 amino acids. V shed 6 bases, J shed 0 bases, and the junction held 2 bases outside the gene matches. This CDR3 reads CASRPGGAKNIQYF. Here the CDR3 DNA reads TGTGCCAGCAGGCCAGGGGGAGCCAAAAACATTCAGTACTTC.